The subject of this entry is one T cell receptor (beta chain). One Seattle source followed patients from active infection through their disease course. The data originate from a study of blood T cell repertoires in COVID-19. Study overall: There were acute and convalescent COVID-19 samples, and they came from the United States, Italy and Spain.

Measured with immunoSEQ multiplex PCR; TCRdb has only the in-frame clones, and not every one. The sample lists just over 300,000 clones; roughly 90% were seen once. The CDR3 contains 14 residues. Looked up from germline, CDR1 is SGHKS and CDR2 is YYEKEE (reference sequence). The V and J ends lost 2 bases and 0 bases respectively, with 5 bases between them. This TCR came from a woman in her 30s with COVID-19, enrolled during active disease. The chain employs TRBV5-5 and TRBJ2-2; D is ambiguous. The sample was peripheral blood. CDR3 sequence: CASSFGPNTGELFF. The CDR3 nucleotides are TGTGCCAGCAGCTTTGGGCCGAACACCGGGGAGCTGTTTTTT. The full variable domain, completed using reference TRBV5-5 and TRBJ2-2, is DAGVTQSPTHLIKTRGQQVTLRCSPISGHKSVSWYQQVLGQGPQFIFQYYEKEERGRGNFPDRFSARQFPNYSSELNVNALLLGDSALYLCASSFGPNTGELFFGEGSRLTVL.